This T cell receptor beta chain was found in a study of blood T cell repertoires in COVID-19. There are 16 residues in the CDR3. Trimming took 3 bases from V and 8 from J; bases not matched to a gene: 10. CDR1 is MDHEN and CDR2 is SYDVKM in the germline V gene. Methods used by the authors: Nucleated cell number was recorded as an estimate derived from reference gene primer amplification. Assay: immunoSEQ multiplex PCR; the TCRdb copy retains only in-frame clones and omits some. V and J calls and clone size follow that table, whereas D and trimming were derived from the DNA. Altogether around 49,000 clones are present, roughly 82% being singletons, with the ten largest covering about 2.9%.

J is TRBJ1-4 and V is TRBV28, with 9 bases lining up with TRBD1. This clonotype originated in a woman between 55 and 75 years old with acute or convalescent COVID-19. Specimen: peripheral blood. The CDR3 region has the DNA TGTGCCAGCAGTTTTCACTTACAGGGGGCTGAAGAAAAACTGTTTTTT. This gives the protein CASSFHLQGAEEKLFF.